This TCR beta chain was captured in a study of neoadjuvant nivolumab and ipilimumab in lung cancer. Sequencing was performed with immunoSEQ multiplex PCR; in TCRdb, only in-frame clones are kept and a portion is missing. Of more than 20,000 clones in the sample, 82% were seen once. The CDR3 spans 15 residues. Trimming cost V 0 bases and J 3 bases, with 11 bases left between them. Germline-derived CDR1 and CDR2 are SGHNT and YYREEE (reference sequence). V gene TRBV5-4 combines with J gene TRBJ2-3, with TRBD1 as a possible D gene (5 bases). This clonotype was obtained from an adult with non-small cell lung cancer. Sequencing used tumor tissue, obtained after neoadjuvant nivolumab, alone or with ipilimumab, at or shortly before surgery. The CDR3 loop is CASSLGGPGTDTQYF. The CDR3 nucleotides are TGTGCCAGCAGCTTGGGCGGCCCAGGGACAGATACGCAGTATTTT. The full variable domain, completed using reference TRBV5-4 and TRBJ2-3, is ETGVTQSPTHLIKTRGQQVTLRCSSQSGHNTVSWYQQALGQGPQFIFQYYREEENGRGNFPPRFSGLQFPNYSSELNVNALELDDSALYLCASSLGGPGTDTQYFGPGTRLTVL.